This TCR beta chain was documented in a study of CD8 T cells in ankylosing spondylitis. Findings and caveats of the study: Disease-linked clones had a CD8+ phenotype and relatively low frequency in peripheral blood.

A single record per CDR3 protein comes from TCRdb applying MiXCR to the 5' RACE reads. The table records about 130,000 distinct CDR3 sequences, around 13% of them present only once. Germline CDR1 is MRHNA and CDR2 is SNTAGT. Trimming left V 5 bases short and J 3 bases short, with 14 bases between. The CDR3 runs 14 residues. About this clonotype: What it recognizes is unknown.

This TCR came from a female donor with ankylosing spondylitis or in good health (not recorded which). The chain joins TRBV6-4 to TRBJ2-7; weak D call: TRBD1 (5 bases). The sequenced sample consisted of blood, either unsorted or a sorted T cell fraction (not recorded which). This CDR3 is CASSPDSFLYEQYF. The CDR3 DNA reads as TGTGCCAGCAGTCCCGACAGCTTCCTCTACGAGCAGTACTTC.